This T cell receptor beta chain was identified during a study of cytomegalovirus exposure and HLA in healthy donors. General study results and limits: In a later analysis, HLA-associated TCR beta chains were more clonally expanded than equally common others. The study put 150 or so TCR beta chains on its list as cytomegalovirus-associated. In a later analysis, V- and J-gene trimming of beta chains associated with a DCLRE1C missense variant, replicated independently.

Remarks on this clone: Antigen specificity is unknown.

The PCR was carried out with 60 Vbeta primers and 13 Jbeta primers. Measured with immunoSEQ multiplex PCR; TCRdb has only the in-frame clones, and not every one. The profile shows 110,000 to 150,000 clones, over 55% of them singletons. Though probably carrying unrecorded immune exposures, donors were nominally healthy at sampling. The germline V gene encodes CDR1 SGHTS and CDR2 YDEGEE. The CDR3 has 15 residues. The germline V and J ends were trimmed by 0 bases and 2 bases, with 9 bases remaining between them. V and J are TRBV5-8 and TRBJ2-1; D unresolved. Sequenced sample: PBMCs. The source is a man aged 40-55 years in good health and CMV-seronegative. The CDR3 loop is CASSLEHGPYNEQFF. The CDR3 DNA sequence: TGTGCCAGCAGCTTGGAACATGGCCCCTACAATGAGCAGTTCTTC.